The rows below give T cell receptor beta chains drawn from one sample of a study of stem cell transplantation in POMP-related autoinflammatory disease. Libraries were prepared by immunoSEQ multiplex PCR; TCRdb keeps only in-frame clonotypes and omits some of them. The repertoire holds some 29,000 clones, with roughly 88% as singletons. The input for sequencing was CD4+ T cells from PBMCs, taken before stem cell transplantation. These receptors were taken from a human donor with POMP-related autoinflammation and immune dysregulation (PRAID). Both conserved end residues are part of each CDR3. The order of the fields is J gene, D gene, clone size, V gene, CDR3 DNA, CDR3 protein. D genes are given only for firm matches. The listing skips clone size in some rows; elsewhere it reads once, few, many or a size class.

>TRBJ1-5|.|.|TRBV6-1
TGTGCCAGCAGTGAACGCCATCCAGGGCCAGATCAGCCCCAGCATTTT
CASSERHPGPDQPQHF
>TRBJ2-1|.|.|TRBV7-3
TGTGCCAGCAGCTTGGGTCGTCCCTACAATGAGCAGTTCTTC
CASSLGRPYNEQFF
>TRBJ2-3|.|.|TRBV28
TGTGCCAGCAGTTTCGGTTCCATAACAGATACGCAGTATTTT
CASSFGSITDTQYF
>TRBJ1-1|.|.|TRBV5-1
TGCGCCAGCAGCCCGCCGGGATCACTAAACACTGAAGCTTTCTTT
CASSPPGSLNTEAFF
>TRBJ1-1|.|.|TRBV25-1
TGTGCCAGCAGTGAAACGGGAGGGTCCACTGAAGCTTTCTTT
CASSETGGSTEAFF
>TRBJ1-1|.|.|TRBV28
TGTGCCAGCAGTTTGCAGGGTGAAGCTTTCTTT
CASSLQGEAFF
>TRBJ1-3|.|.|TRBV7-9
TGTGCCAGCAGACAGACAGGATCTGGAAACACCATATATTTT
CASRQTGSGNTIYF
>TRBJ2-3|TRBD2|.|TRBV7-6
TGTGCCAGCAGCTCCACCCGACTAGCGAGCACAGATACGCAGTATTTT
CASSSTRLASTDTQYF
>TRBJ2-5|.|.|TRBV6-1
TGTGCCAGCAGTGAAGCCAGGGCAGAGACCCAGTACTTC
CASSEARAETQYF
>TRBJ1-4|.|.|TRBV18
TGTGCCAGCTCACCGTCGTCAGCAACTAATGAAAAACTGTTTTTT
CASSPSSATNEKLFF
>TRBJ2-5|.|once|TRBV2
TGTGCCAGCAGTGAGCAGGGGCTATACCAAGAGACCCAGTACTTC
CASSEQGLYQETQYF
>TRBJ1-1|TRBD1|.|TRBV9
TGTGCCAGCAGCGGGGGACAGCCGATCAATGAAGCTTTCTTT
CASSGGQPINEAFF
>TRBJ1-2|TRBD1|once|TRBV2
TGTGCCAGCAGACGCCGGCCAGGGGGCATGGCCTATGGCTACACCTTC
CASRRRPGGMAYGYTF
>TRBJ1-5|.|.|TRBV5-5
TGTGCCAGCAGCTCCGGGGAAGAGGGGTGGAGTCAGCCCCAGCATTTT
CASSSGEEGWSQPQHF
>TRBJ2-1|.|.|TRBV5-6
TGTGCCAGCAGCTTGGTGGGAGTTGGCCATGAGCAGTTCTTC
CASSLVGVGHEQFF
>TRBJ2-7|.|.|TRBV28
TGTGCCAGCAGTTTATCGCACGAGCAGTACTTC
CASSLSHEQYF
>TRBJ1-5|.|.|TRBV6-1
TGTGCCAGCGGTAGGAGGCAGGGTGGAGGTGCCCAGCATTTT
CASGRRQGGGAQHF
>TRBJ1-1|.|.|TRBV29-1
TGCAGCGTTGGGAGGGCCATGAACACTGAAGCTTTCTTT
CSVGRAMNTEAFF
>TRBJ2-3|.|.|TRBV4-2
TGTGCCAGCAGCCAAGACTTAGATACGCAGTATTTT
CASSQDLDTQYF
>TRBJ2-3|.|.|TRBV5-1
TGCGCCAGCAGCTTTCAGGGGGGAAGGGCAGATACGCAGTATTTT
CASSFQGGRADTQYF
>TRBJ2-3|.|.|TRBV7-3
TGTGCCAGCAGCTTAGGGCTAGCCCCTAGCACAGATACGCAGTATTTT
CASSLGLAPSTDTQYF
>TRBJ2-3|.|.|TRBV29-1
TGCAGCGTTGTGGGGATCCAAATCACAGATACGCAGTATTTT
CSVVGIQITDTQYF
>TRBJ1-5|.|.|TRBV28
TGTGCCAGCAGTTTATTCAGGGGAACTCAGCCCCAGCATTTT
CASSLFRGTQPQHF
>TRBJ1-1|.|.|TRBV4-1
TGCGCCAGCAGCCACCGAGAAGGGGATTGGAACACTGAAGCTTTCTTT
CASSHREGDWNTEAFF
>TRBJ2-7|TRBD1|.|TRBV6-5
TGTGCCAGCAGTTACACCGGACAGGGATTCTACGAGCAGTACTTC
CASSYTGQGFYEQYF
>TRBJ1-5|.|.|TRBV5-6
TGTGCCAGCAGCTTGGCCCAGGGCTATCAGCCCCAGCATTTT
CASSLAQGYQPQHF
>TRBJ2-6|.|.|TRBV5-1
TGCGCCAGCAGCTCGGGTCGCTCTGGGGCCAACGTCCTGACTTTC
CASSSGRSGANVLTF
>TRBJ2-1|.|.|TRBV18
TGTGCCAGCTCACCTCCTTCGGGGTCCCTCTCCTACAATGAGCAGTTCTTC
CASSPPSGSLSYNEQFF
>TRBJ1-2|.|once|TRBV5-1
TGCGCCAGCAGCTTGACAGTTAACTATGGCTACACCTTC
CASSLTVNYGYTF
>TRBJ2-7|TRBD1|.|TRBV6-5
TGTGCCAGCAGCTCTCCCGGGACAGGCTCCTACGAGCAGTACTTC
CASSSPGTGSYEQYF
>TRBJ2-5|.|.|TRBV28
TGTGCCAGCAGTCATCAGGGGCGGGAGACCCAGTACTTC
CASSHQGRETQYF